Detailed here is one T cell receptor beta chain. Its cognate antigen has yet to be identified. The record has no base qualities; no much larger clone is one base away. To demonstrate the VDJtools post-analysis software, TCR beta repertoires were profiled from the peripheral blood of roughly 12 young patients with multiple sclerosis. The multiple sclerosis patients were children and adolescents between about 6 and 16 years of age. These data originate in a study of post-analysis software for immune sequencing data (dated by TCRdb to between 2015 and 2017). General notes on the study: Relapsing-remitting, secondary progressive and progressive-relapsing multiple sclerosis were recorded as disease courses, and subtype annotation was lacking for some patients. The multiple sclerosis patient repertoires were compared with roughly twelve previously published healthy control repertoires from donors aged roughly 6 to 25 years. A subset of samples was prepared in parallel using single-end sample barcoding, then pooled and co-amplified after Illumina adapter ligation. Beyond this particular receptor, the publication reports: The control group was slightly older than the multiple sclerosis patient group. When samples were clustered directly using the F measure, samples prepared in the same batch co-clustered strongly, which prompted a batch-effect correction. Normalized Chao1 diversity was significantly lower in multiple sclerosis patients than controls, suggesting substantial peripheral T-cell clonal expansion.

The receptor library was made with PCR. Sequencing instrument: Illumina HiSeq 2500. To reduce PCR and sequencing biases, unique molecular identifiers were built into the TCR beta cDNA libraries. Approximately 500,000 cDNA molecules were obtained for every 1 to 10 million input T cells, so each molecule roughly corresponded to one T cell. The patient libraries were prepared and sequenced using the same protocol as the earlier healthy control dataset. Within a given batch, samples were prepared together, multiplexed and sequenced on the same HiSeq lane. From the authors' description of their analysis: MIGEC was used to process the raw barcoded reads, and molecular identifier groups with only a single read were discarded before consensus assembly and CDR3 extraction. Clonotype tables were post-analysed with VDJtools, normalizing diversity by down-sampling all datasets to the smallest sample size. In repertoire overlap clustering, CDR3 amino acid sequences, but not nucleotide sequences, were matched to correct batch-related cross-sample contamination. Using fastp at Q25 and MiXCR, TCRdb reprocessed the public reads and kept productive beta chains. One record per CDR3 amino acid sequence lists the most common genes and DNA. Clone size and V and J calls follow TCRdb, not the original study. For this sample the table gives roughly 600,000 distinct CDR3 sequences, of which roughly 40% were detected only once. Under 2% of the sample rests with the top ten.

The TCR was taken from a girl between 5 and 17 years old with multiple sclerosis. The specimen sequenced was blood.

The CDR3 amino acid sequence is: CASSQDAGTNQPQHF. The nucleotide sequence is given as TGTGCCAGCAGCCAAGATGCGGGGACCAATCAGCCCCAGCATTTT. Here the chain combines TRBV4-2 and TRBJ1-5; a tentative D match to TRBD1 spans 5 bases. CDR3 length: 15 amino acids, cysteine to phenylalanine. Of all the DNA, just the CDR3 is kept, 45 bases in frame from base 1. V lost 0 bases and J lost 3 bases; the stretch between them is 9 bases long. From a lookup of the germline V gene, CDR1 and CDR2 are LGHNA and YNFKEQ.